This T cell receptor beta chain was sequenced in a study of regulatory T cells in long-lasting Graves disease. The TCR beta library used iRepertoire HTBI primers with Arm-PCR amplification of CDR3. Using its own MiXCR run on the multiplex PCR reads, TCRdb lists one record per CDR3 protein. This repertoire shows approximately 690,000 distinct CDR3 sequences, around 30% found once; its top ten account for about two fifths. Broader study findings: Persistent disease showed a preference for TRBV28, TRBJ1-2 and TRBJ2-5.

Time point in this sample: persistent/refractory GD, antithyroid drugs over 5 years with positive TRAb. Extracted PBMC RNA gave rise to the TCR library. This clonotype was seen more than once but under ten times. The target antigen is unknown. V lost 4 bases and J lost 2, with 11 bases in between. This CDR3 region has 14 residues. Germline CDR1 and CDR2: MNHNS and SASEGT. J is TRBJ2-5 and V is TRBV6-1; D gene unclear. The source was peripheral blood mononuclear cells (PBMCs), collected when the disease was refractory, from a patient treated with antithyroid drugs. This TCR was recovered from a female donor with Graves disease. The CDR3 sequence: CASSGHPRQETQYF. CDR3 nucleotides: TGTGCCAGCAGTGGACACCCCAGACAAGAGACCCAGTACTTC.